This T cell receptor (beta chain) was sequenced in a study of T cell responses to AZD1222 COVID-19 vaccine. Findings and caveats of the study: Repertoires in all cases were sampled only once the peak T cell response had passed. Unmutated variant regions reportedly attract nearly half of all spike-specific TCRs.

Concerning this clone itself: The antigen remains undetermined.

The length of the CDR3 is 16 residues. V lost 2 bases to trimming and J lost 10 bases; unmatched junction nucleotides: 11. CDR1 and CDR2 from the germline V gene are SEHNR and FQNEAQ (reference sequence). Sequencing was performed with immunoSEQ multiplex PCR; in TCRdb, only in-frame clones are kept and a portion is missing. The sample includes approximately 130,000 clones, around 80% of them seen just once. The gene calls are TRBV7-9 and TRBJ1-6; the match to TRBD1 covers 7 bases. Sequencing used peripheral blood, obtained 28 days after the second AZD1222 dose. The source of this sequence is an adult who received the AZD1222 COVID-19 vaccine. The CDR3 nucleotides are TGTGCCAGCAGCTTATCCGCGACAGGGAGGCTGTCACCCCTCCACTTT. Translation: CASSLSATGRLSPLHF.